These 29 T cell receptor beta chains share one sample of origin, sequenced in a study of T cell responses to AZD1222 COVID-19 vaccine. Sequenced by immunoSEQ multiplex PCR; TCRdb stores in-frame clones only, minus some. The sample contains about 120,000 clones, roughly 87% of which appear only once. This material consisted of peripheral blood, taken 28 days after the second AZD1222 dose. These receptors all come from an adult who received the AZD1222 COVID-19 vaccine.

This chain connects TRBV19 to TRBJ2-7, with 9 positions matching TRBD1. CDR1 and CDR2 from the germline V gene are LNHDA and SQIVND (reference sequence). The CDR3 consists of 15 residues. The J segment lost 2 bases and the V segment lost 6 bases, leaving 8 bases of the junction unmatched. This CDR3 is CASSPGQGLTYEQYF. DNA of the CDR3: TGTGCCAGTAGCCCGGGACAGGGTCTTACCTACGAGCAGTACTTC.

A single count supports this clone. The rearrangement links TRBV5-1 to TRBJ2-5; 9 nucleotides line up with TRBD1. The CDR3 has 16 amino acids. Trimming removed 4 bases from V and 0 bases from J; junction bases left unmatched: 7. Germline CDR1 is SGHRS and CDR2 is YFSETQ. CDR3 sequence (DNA): TGCGCCAGCAGCGACGGGACAGGGCCGTACCAAGAGACCCAGTACTTC. This codes for CASSDGTGPYQETQYF. The full variable domain, its missing parts supplied by reference TRBV5-1 and TRBJ2-5, is KAGVTQTPRYLIKTRGQQVTLSCSPISGHRSVSWYQQTPGQGLQFLFEYFSETQRNKGNFPGRFSGRQFSNSRSEMNVSTLELGDSALYLCASSDGTGPYQETQYFGPGTRLLVL.

The V gene is TRBV7-2, the J gene TRBJ1-2, with D hard to call. Germline-derived CDR1 and CDR2 are SGHTA and FQGNSA. This CDR3 contains 13 residues. The V end was cut by 3 bases, the J end by 8 bases, with 13 bases between. CDR3 amino acids: CASSLNPNQGYTF. As DNA, the CDR3 is TGTGCCAGCAGCTTGAACCCTAATCAGGGCTACACCTTC.

The gene calls are TRBV12-3 or TRBV12-4 and TRBJ2-7; 8 bases match TRBD1. The length of the CDR3 is 12 residues. V gave up 7 bases and J gave up 5 bases; unmatched junction bases: 4. CDR3 in amino acids: CASTLDRDEQYF. The CDR3 DNA sequence: TGTGCCAGCACCCTGGACAGGGACGAGCAGTACTTC.

The chain recombines TRBV3-1 (or the pseudogene TRBV3-2) with TRBJ2-1; 8 positions match TRBD2. Germline lookup yields CDR1 LGHDT and CDR2 YNNKEL (reference sequence). The CDR3 covers 14 residues. The trim removed 2 bases at V and 8 bases at J, leaving 5 bases unmatched. CDR3 loop: CASSQLAGRDEQFF. As DNA, the CDR3 is TGTGCCAGCAGCCAATTAGCGGGGAGAGATGAGCAGTTCTTC.

The chain is built from TRBV19 and TRBJ1-5; 12 nucleotides align to TRBD1. V lost 5 bases to trimming and J lost 0 bases; unmatched junction nucleotides: 2. This CDR3 is built from 16 residues. The germline V gene has CDR1 LNHDA and CDR2 SQIVND (reference sequence). CDR3 in DNA: TGTGCCAGTAGTTGGGACAGGGGGCGTAGCAATCAGCCCCAGCATTTT. This translates into CASSWDRGRSNQPQHF.

The gene calls are TRBV9 and TRBJ2-5; 9 bases map to TRBD2. With 4 bases clipped from V and 5 bases from J, the junction kept 6 bases outside the gene matches. CDR3 size: 14 residues. Germline CDR1 reads SGDLS; CDR2 reads YYNGEE. This chain's CDR3 is CASSFSGGHETQYF. The DNA for the CDR3 is TGTGCCAGCAGCTTTAGCGGGGGACATGAGACCCAGTACTTC.

This rearrangement joins TRBV7-3 to TRBJ2-5; D perhaps matches TRBD2 (5 bases). Germline V gene lookup returns CDR1 SGHTA and CDR2 FQGTGA. CDR3 length equals 16 residues. Trimming removed 5 bases at V and 1 base at J, with 17 bases between. CDR3: CASSLLTGAGQETQYF. For the CDR3, the DNA is TGTGCCAGCAGCCTCTTAACGGGCGCGGGCCAAGAGACCCAGTACTTC.

This chain connects TRBV7-9 to TRBJ1-6; D uncertain. From germline, CDR1 is SEHNR and CDR2 FQNEAQ (reference sequence). The CDR3 length is 14 residues. With 9 bases removed from V and 8 bases from J, the gap between germline ends came to 17 bases. The DNA for the CDR3 is TGTGCCAGTTCCCCGGGCGGAATACATTCACCCCTCCACTTT. Its protein is CASSPGGIHSPLHF.

The rearrangement uses TRBV7-3 and TRBJ2-7; D remains unclear. The CDR3 is made up of 13 amino acids. The germline CDR1 and CDR2 sequences are SGHTA and FQGTGA. The ends were cut back, 4 bases at V and 7 bases at J, with 14 bases in the middle. The CDR3 loop reads CASSSTDGLEQYF. The DNA of the CDR3 is TGTGCCAGCAGCTCCACGGACGGGTTGGAGCAGTACTTC.

In this sample, this clone turned up a few times. This rearrangement joins TRBV19 to TRBJ1-5; D uncertain. Trimming removed 7 bases from V and 7 bases from J, with 23 bases in between. This CDR3 comprises 16 residues. Germline loops: CDR1 LNHDA, CDR2 SQIVND (reference sequence). In DNA, the CDR3 is TGTGCCAGTACCCCGGGCCAGACCACCGGGTTACAGCCCCAGCATTTT. This gives the protein CASTPGQTTGLQPQHF.

J is TRBJ2-1 and V is TRBV7-9, with D unclear. Trimming took 1 base from V and 4 from J, leaving 14 bases between them. CDR3 length equals 16 residues. From germline, CDR1 is SEHNR and CDR2 FQNEAQ (reference sequence). DNA for the CDR3: TGTGCCAGCAGCTTAGTGGATAGGGCGGCATACAATGAGCAGTTCTTC. Translation: CASSLVDRAAYNEQFF.

V gene TRBV28 combines with J gene TRBJ1-2; no reliable D call. Looked up from germline, CDR1 is MDHEN and CDR2 is SYDVKM. V was clipped by 3 bases and J by 2 bases, with 7 bases between them. The CDR3 runs 13 residues. The CDR3 DNA sequence: TGTGCCAGCAGTTTGTCCAGGAACTATGGCTACACCTTC. The encoded protein is CASSLSRNYGYTF.

This clone was observed at least ten times. In nucleotides, the CDR3 is TGCGCCAGCAGCCAAGAGACCGGGACAGGGCCTGAAAAACTGTTTTTT. Translating gives CASSQETGTGPEKLFF. The chain links TRBV4-3 to TRBJ1-4, with TRBD1 identical over 9 bases. The ends lost 0 bases at V and 7 bases at J; junction bases unmatched: 6. The CDR3 is made up of 16 amino acids. Germline values: CDR1 LGHNA, CDR2 YSLEER.

V is TRBV30 and J is TRBJ1-5; 7 bases are a match to TRBD1. CDR3 size: 13 residues. From germline, CDR1 is GTSNPN and CDR2 SVGIG (reference sequence). V gave up 6 bases and J gave up 3 bases; unmatched junction bases: 5. CDR3 nucleotide sequence: TGTGCCTGTACAGGGGACCCCAATCAGCCCCAGCATTTT. Protein sequence: CACTGDPNQPQHF.

The chain couples TRBV9 to TRBJ1-4; D ambiguous. The CDR3 contains 13 residues. Germline assignment: CDR1 SGDLS and CDR2 YYNGEE. Trimming pared 0 bases from V and 8 bases from J, leaving 8 bases between. CDR3 loop: CASSVGVREKLFF. For the CDR3, the DNA is TGTGCCAGCAGCGTAGGAGTACGCGAAAAACTGTTTTTT.

The chain is built from TRBV18 and TRBJ2-7, with a weak D call TRBD1 (5 bases). Trimming stripped 1 base from V and 6 bases from J, with 13 bases between. This CDR3 is 14 amino acids long. Per germline, CDR1 KGHSH and CDR2 LQKENI. The CDR3 bases are TGTGCCAGCTCACCACAGGACATTGTGAGCGAGCAGTACTTC. This gives the protein CASSPQDIVSEQYF.

V usage is TRBV19 and J usage is TRBJ1-2; D is unresolved. From germline, CDR1 is LNHDA and CDR2 SQIVND (reference sequence). The germline V and J ends were trimmed by 4 bases and 6 bases, with 9 bases remaining between them. The CDR3 runs 12 residues. CDR3 amino acids: CASSRGEDGYTF. The CDR3 nucleotides are TGTGCCAGTAGTAGAGGCGAGGATGGCTACACCTTC.

This rearrangement joins TRBV13 to TRBJ2-7, with 9 bases lining up with TRBD1. V lost 3 bases to trimming and J lost 5 bases; unmatched junction nucleotides: 5. CDR1 and CDR2 from the germline V gene are PRHDT and FYEKMQ (reference sequence). The CDR3 totals 14 residues. The CDR3 nucleotides read TGTGCCAGCAGCTTGGACAGGGGAATAGACGAGCAGTACTTC. This codes for CASSLDRGIDEQYF.

This rearrangement joins TRBV21-1 to TRBJ1-1. TRBV21-1 represents a pseudogene. The CDR3 is 10 residues long. CDR3 DNA sequence: TGTGCCAGCAGCAAGACCCGAGCTTTCTTT. Residues: CASSKTRAFF.

This clone was seen a handful of times. The chain couples TRBV28 to TRBJ1-2; D not certain. Trimming left V 6 bases short and J 4 bases short, with 12 bases between. The length of the CDR3 is 13 residues. Germline lookup yields CDR1 MDHEN and CDR2 SYDVKM. The CDR3 DNA reads TGTGCCAGCAGCCTAGGACGGACCTATGGCTACACCTTC. This translates into CASSLGRTYGYTF.

The chain is built from TRBV11-1 and TRBJ2-3; unclear D gene. Deletions cut 5 bases from V and 3 bases from J, with 9 bases between. The CDR3 has 13 residues. CDR1 is SGHAT, CDR2 FQDESV, per germline (reference sequence). The CDR3 nucleotides read TGTGCCAGCAGCACACCACTGACAGATACGCAGTATTTT. Amino acid sequence: CASSTPLTDTQYF.

This rearrangement joins TRBV5-1 to TRBJ1-3; D is perhaps TRBD1 (5 bases). The CDR3 loop spans 14 amino acids. Germline V lookup: CDR1 SGHRS, CDR2 YFSETQ. Trimming removed 0 bases from V and 4 bases from J, with 8 bases in between. This chain's CDR3 is CASSLEGVGNTIYF. Written as DNA, the CDR3 is TGCGCCAGCAGCTTGGAAGGGGTCGGAAACACCATATATTTT.

The chain combines TRBV19 with TRBJ1-1, with D possibly TRBD1 on 5 matching bases. CDR3 size: 16 residues. Trimming pared 8 bases from V and 1 base from J, leaving 20 bases between. Germline V gene sequence: CDR1 LNHDA, CDR2 SQIVND (reference sequence). CDR3 DNA sequence: TGTGCCAGTGACGCCGGGACTTACGGCTGGAACACTGAAGCTTTCTTT. As protein: CASDAGTYGWNTEAFF.

The gene calls are TRBV2 and TRBJ1-4; 7 bases fit TRBD1. With V trimmed by 7 bases and J by 3 bases, 11 bases remained unmatched. The CDR3 length is 16 residues. CDR1 SNHLY and CDR2 FYNNEI come from the germline V gene. The CDR3 DNA sequence: TGTGCCAGCACCTGGGGAGGGGGCGGATCTAATGAAAAACTGTTTTTT. This translates into CASTWGGGGSNEKLFF.

The chain is built from TRBV5-5 and TRBJ1-4; perhaps TRBD1 as D (5 bases). V was pared by 1 base and J by 5 bases, with 9 bases between. Germline assignment: CDR1 SGHKS and CDR2 YYEKEE (reference sequence). The CDR3 runs 14 residues. The CDR3 nucleotides are TGTGCCAGCAGCTTGACGGGGGTCAATGAAAAACTGTTTTTT. Translated: CASSLTGVNEKLFF.

The chain couples TRBV4-3 to TRBJ2-3, with D possibly matching TRBD2 (6 bases). The CDR3 spans 14 residues. Trimming removed 0 bases at V and 6 bases at J, with 10 bases between. Per germline, CDR1 LGHNA and CDR2 YSLEER. The CDR3 region has the DNA TGCGCCAGCAGCCAAGATTGGAGGGGCGATACGCAGTATTTT. Its protein is CASSQDWRGDTQYF.

The rearrangement joins TRBV19 to TRBJ2-7; weak D call: TRBD1 (7 bases). The CDR3 contains 13 residues. V lost 5 bases and J 7 bases, leaving 15 bases between the germline ends. Per germline, CDR1 LNHDA and CDR2 SQIVND (reference sequence). CDR3 amino acids: CASSFRQGGEQYF. The DNA of the CDR3 is TGTGCCAGTAGTTTTCGACAGGGAGGAGAGCAGTACTTC.

The chain combines TRBV27 with TRBJ2-1; 9 positions match TRBD2. The germline V gene has CDR1 MNHEY and CDR2 SMNVEV (reference sequence). The length of the CDR3 is 15 residues. V was pared by 4 bases and J by 8 bases, with 9 bases of the junction left unmatched. CDR3 DNA sequence: TGTGCCAGCAGTTCAGCGGGGGGAAGAAAATATGAGCAGTTCTTC. Translation gives CASSSAGGRKYEQFF.